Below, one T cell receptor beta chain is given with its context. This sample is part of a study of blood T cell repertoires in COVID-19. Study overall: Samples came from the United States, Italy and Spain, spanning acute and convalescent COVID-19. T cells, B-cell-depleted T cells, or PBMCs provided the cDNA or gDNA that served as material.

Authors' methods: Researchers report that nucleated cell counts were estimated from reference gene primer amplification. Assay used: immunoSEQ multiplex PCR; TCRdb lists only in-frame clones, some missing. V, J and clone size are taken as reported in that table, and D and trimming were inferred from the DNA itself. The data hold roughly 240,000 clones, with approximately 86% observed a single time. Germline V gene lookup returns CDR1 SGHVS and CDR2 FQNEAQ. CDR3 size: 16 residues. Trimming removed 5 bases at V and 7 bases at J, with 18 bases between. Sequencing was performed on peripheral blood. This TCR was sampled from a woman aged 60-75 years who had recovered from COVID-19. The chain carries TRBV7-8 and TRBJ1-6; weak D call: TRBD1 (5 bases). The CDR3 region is CASSLTQRGWNSPLHF. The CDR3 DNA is TGTGCCAGCAGCCTTACCCAGCGGGGCTGGAATTCACCCCTCCACTTT.